This T cell receptor (beta chain) was observed in a study of cytomegalovirus exposure and HLA in healthy donors. Background on the study: About four fifths of roughly 430 genotyped donors fell in the Caucasian-associated ancestry cluster. Findings and caveats of the study: Later on, an analysis showed TCR association rates differing by HLA locus, with DRB1 the most and HLA-C the fewest. Later analysis identified several of the most significant clusters that appeared linked to common viral pathogens. CMV serostatus was the sole immune exposure information available.

About this clone itself: The target antigen is unknown.

The study ran its PCR with 60 Vbeta and 13 Jbeta primers. TCRdb's copy holds only in-frame clones and misses some; the assay was immunoSEQ multiplex PCR. Of 150,000 to 200,000 clones listed, about 82% are singletons. The CDR3 contains 14 residues. The germline gives CDR1 SGHNT, CDR2 YENEEA. The V gene end was trimmed by 5 bases and the J gene end by 5 bases; junction bases not matched to a gene: 6. The receptor's source is a woman aged 18-35 years in good health and CMV-seronegative. The chain carries TRBV11-3 and TRBJ2-7; 10 nucleotides align to TRBD2. The material sequenced was PBMCs. The CDR3 protein is CASSVAGGVNEQYF. DNA of the CDR3: TGTGCCAGCAGCGTAGCGGGAGGCGTCAACGAGCAGTACTTC.